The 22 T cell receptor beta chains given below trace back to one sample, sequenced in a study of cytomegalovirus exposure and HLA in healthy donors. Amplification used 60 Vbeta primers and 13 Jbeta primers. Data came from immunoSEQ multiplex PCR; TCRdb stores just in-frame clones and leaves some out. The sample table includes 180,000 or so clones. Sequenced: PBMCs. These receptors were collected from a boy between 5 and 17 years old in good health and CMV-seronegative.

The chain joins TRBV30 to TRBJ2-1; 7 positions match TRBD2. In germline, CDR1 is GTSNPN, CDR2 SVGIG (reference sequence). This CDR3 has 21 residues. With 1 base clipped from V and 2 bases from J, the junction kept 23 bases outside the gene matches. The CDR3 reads CAWSGRSTHAPGLNTYNEQFF. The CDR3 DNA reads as TGTGCCTGGAGTGGGCGCTCCACTCATGCGCCGGGACTAAACACCTACAATGAGCAGTTCTTC.

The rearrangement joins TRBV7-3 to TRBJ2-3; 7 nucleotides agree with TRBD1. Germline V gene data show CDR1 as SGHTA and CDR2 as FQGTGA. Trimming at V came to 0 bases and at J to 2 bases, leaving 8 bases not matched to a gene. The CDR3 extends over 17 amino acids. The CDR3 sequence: CASSLTGDSLITDTQYF. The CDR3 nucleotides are TGTGCCAGCAGCTTAACTGGGGACAGTCTAATCACAGATACGCAGTATTTT.

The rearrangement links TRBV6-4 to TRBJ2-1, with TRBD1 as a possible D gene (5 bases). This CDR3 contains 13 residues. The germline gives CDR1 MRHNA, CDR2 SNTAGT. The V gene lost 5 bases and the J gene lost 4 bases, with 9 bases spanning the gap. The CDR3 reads CASSMDIYNEQFF. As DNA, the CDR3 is TGTGCCAGCAGTATGGACATATACAATGAGCAGTTCTTC.

CDR3 sequence reads: CSVGSNTMTDSHYGYTF. As DNA, the CDR3 is TGCAGCGTTGGGAGTAATACCATGACAGACAGCCACTATGGCTACACCTTC. The chain employs TRBV29-1 and TRBJ1-2; tentative D call: TRBD1 (5 bases). The CDR3 length is 17 residues. CDR1 SQVTM and CDR2 ANQGSEA come from the germline V gene. V lost 4 bases to trimming and J lost 3 bases, with 24 bases between them.

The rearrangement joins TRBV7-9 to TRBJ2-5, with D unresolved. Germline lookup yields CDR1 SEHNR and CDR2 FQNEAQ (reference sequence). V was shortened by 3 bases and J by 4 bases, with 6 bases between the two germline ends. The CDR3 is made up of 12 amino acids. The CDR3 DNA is TGTGCCAGCAGCTTCTCCTCAGAGACCCAGTACTTC. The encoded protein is CASSFSSETQYF.

The CDR3: CSVGGFNQPQHF. In DNA form, the CDR3 reads TGCAGCGTTGGCGGGTTCAATCAGCCCCAGCATTTT. The J gene is TRBJ1-5, the V gene TRBV29-1; the D is unclear. The germline gives CDR1 SQVTM, CDR2 ANQGSEA. This CDR3 spans 12 amino acids. Trimming took off 4 bases at V and 3 bases at J, with 7 bases between the two ends.

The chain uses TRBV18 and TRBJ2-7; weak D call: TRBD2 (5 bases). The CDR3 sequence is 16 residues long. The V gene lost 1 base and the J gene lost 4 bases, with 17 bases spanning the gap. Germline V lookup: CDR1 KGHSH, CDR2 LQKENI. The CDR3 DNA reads TGTGCCAGCTCACCACTCGGACTCAAGAGCTCTTACGAGCAGTACTTC. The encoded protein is CASSPLGLKSSYEQYF.

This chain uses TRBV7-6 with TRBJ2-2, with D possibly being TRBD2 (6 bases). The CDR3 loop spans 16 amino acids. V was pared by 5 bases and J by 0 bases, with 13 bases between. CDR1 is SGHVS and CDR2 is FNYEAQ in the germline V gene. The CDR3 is CASSPWGDANTGELFF. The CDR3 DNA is TGTGCCAGCAGCCCATGGGGGGACGCGAACACCGGGGAGCTGTTTTTT.

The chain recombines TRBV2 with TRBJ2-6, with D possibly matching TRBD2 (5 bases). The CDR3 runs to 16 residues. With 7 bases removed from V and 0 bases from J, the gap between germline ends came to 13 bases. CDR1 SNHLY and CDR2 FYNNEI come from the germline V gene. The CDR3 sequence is CASKLNGGSGANVLTF. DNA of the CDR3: TGTGCCAGCAAATTGAACGGAGGCTCTGGGGCCAACGTCCTGACTTTC.

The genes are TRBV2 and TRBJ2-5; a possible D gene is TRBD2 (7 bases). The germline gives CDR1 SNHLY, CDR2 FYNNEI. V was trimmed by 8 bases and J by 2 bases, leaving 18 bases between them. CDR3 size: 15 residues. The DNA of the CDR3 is TGTGCCAGCGGGAGAGGGGGGGTTGGGCAAGAGACCCAGTACTTC. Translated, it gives CASGRGGVGQETQYF.

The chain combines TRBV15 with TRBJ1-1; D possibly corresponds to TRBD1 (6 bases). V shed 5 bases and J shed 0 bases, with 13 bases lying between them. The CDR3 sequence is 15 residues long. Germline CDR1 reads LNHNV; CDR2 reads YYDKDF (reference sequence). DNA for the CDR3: TGTGCCACCAGCGGGAACAGGGCTGTGAACACTGAAGCTTTCTTT. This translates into CATSGNRAVNTEAFF.

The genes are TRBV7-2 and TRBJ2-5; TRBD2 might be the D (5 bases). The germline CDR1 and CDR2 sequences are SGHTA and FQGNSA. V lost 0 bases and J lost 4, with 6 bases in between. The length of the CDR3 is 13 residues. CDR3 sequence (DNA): TGTGCCAGCAGCTTAGCGGGGAGAGAGACCCAGTACTTC. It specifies CASSLAGRETQYF.

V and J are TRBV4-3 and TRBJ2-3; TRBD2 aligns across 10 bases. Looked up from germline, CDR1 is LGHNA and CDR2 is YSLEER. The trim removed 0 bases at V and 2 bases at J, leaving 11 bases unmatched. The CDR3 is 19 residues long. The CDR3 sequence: CASSQDMASGGVSTDTQYF. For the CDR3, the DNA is TGCGCCAGCAGCCAAGATATGGCTAGCGGGGGCGTATCCACAGATACGCAGTATTTT.

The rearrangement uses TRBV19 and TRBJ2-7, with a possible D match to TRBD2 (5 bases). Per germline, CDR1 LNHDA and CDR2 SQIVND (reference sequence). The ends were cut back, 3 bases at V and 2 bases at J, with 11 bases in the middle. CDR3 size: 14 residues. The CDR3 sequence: CASSMASGAYEQYF. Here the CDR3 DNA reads TGTGCCAGTAGTATGGCATCCGGGGCCTACGAGCAGTACTTC.

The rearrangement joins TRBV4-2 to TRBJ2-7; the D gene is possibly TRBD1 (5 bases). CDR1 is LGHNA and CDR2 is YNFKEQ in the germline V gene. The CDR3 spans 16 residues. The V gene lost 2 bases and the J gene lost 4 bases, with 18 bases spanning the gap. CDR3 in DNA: TGTGCCAGCAGCCAACTGGACAACCGAGGCGATTACGAGCAGTACTTC. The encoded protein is CASSQLDNRGDYEQYF.

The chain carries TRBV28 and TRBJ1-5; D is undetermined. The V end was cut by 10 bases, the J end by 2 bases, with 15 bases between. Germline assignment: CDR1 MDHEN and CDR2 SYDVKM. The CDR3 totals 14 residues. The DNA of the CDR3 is TGTGCCACGATTGAAGACATCGGCAATCAGCCCCAGCATTTT. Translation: CATIEDIGNQPQHF.

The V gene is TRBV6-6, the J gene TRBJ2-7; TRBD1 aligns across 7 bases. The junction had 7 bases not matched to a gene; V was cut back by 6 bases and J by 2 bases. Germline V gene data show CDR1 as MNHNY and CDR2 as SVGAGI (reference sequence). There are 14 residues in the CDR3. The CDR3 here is CASSPRQGPYEQYF. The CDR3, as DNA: TGTGCCAGCAGCCCGCGACAGGGACCCTACGAGCAGTACTTC.

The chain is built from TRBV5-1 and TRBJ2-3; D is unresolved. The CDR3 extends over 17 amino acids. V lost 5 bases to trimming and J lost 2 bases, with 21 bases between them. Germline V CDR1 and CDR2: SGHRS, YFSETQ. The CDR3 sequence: CASSNYGGGAPTDTQYF. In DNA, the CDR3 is TGCGCCAGCAGTAACTATGGTGGCGGAGCCCCCACAGATACGCAGTATTTT. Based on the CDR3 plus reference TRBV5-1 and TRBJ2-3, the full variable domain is KAGVTQTPRYLIKTRGQQVTLSCSPISGHRSVSWYQQTPGQGLQFLFEYFSETQRNKGNFPGRFSGRQFSNSRSEMNVSTLELGDSALYLCASSNYGGGAPTDTQYFGPGTRLTVL.

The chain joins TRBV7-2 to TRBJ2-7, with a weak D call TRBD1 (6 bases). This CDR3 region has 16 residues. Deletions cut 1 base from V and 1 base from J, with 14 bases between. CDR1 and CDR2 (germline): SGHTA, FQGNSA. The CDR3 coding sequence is TGTGCCAGCAGCTTAGTCCCCCTGGACAGATCCTACGAGCAGTACTTC. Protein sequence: CASSLVPLDRSYEQYF.

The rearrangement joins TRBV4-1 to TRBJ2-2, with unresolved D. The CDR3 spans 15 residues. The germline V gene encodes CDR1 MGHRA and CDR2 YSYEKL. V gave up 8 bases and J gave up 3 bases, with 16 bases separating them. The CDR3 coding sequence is TGCGCCAGCGCCCTCCCCGATTCGGACACCGGGGAGCTGTTTTTT. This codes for CASALPDSDTGELFF.

The CDR3 is CASSTTGMNTEAFF. In DNA form, the CDR3 reads TGTGCCAGCAGCACGACAGGGATGAACACTGAAGCTTTCTTT. The chain employs TRBV6-5 and TRBJ1-1; 7 nucleotides match TRBD1. V shed 6 bases and J 0 bases; nucleotides not matched to a gene: 4. The CDR3 has 14 residues. Germline V gene sequence: CDR1 MNHEY, CDR2 SVGAGI.

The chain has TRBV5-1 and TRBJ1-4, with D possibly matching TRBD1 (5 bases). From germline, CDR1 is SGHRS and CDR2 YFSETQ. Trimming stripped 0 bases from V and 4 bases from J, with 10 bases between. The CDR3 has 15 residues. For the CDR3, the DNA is TGCGCCAGCAGCTTGGAGGCAGGGAATAATGAAAAACTGTTTTTT. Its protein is CASSLEAGNNEKLFF. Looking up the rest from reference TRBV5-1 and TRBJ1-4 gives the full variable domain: KAGVTQTPRYLIKTRGQQVTLSCSPISGHRSVSWYQQTPGQGLQFLFEYFSETQRNKGNFPGRFSGRQFSNSRSEMNVSTLELGDSALYLCASSLEAGNNEKLFFGSGTQLSVL.